One sample yielded the 13 T cell receptor beta chains listed below, sequenced in a study of T cells in women clearing cervical HPV infection. Some clones are missing from TCRdb's copy, which holds only in-frame ones; the method was immunoSEQ multiplex PCR. Here the sample table reports tens of thousands of clones. The sequenced sample was blood buffy coat. The receptor source for this set is a woman between 18 and 70 years old with a cervical HPV16 infection that either progressed to CIN3+ or cleared (not recorded which).

The CDR3 is CASSTGLTNTEAFF. The sequenced part of the CDR3 DNA is TGCGCCAGCAGCACGGGACTTACGAACACTGAA. The chain has TRBV5-1 and TRBJ1-1, with a possible D match to TRBD1 (5 bases). The sequence runs out 3 residues before the end of the CDR3; the remainder is reconstructed from the germline J gene. Trimming pared 4 bases from V and 1 base from J, leaving 11 bases between. This CDR3 comprises 14 residues. Germline values: CDR1 SGHRS, CDR2 YFSETQ.

Turning to this clone: With the read ending 3 residues before the CDR3 end, the germline J gene is used to fill in that end. The chain joins TRBV2 to TRBJ2-2; TRBD1 aligns across 8 bases. The CDR3 loop spans 14 amino acids. Germline V gene lookup returns CDR1 SNHLY and CDR2 FYNNEI. V gave up 4 bases and J gave up 6 bases; unmatched junction bases: 4. The CDR3 sequence: CASSGTGYSGELFF. The covered CDR3 bases are TGTGCCAGCAGTGGGACAGGGTATTCCGGGGAG. Based on the CDR3 plus reference TRBV2 and TRBJ2-2, the full variable domain is EPEVTQTPSHQVTQMGQEVILRCVPISNHLYFYWYRQILGQKVEFLVSFYNNEISEKSEIFDDQFSVERPDGSNFTLKIRSTKLEDSAMYFCASSGTGYSGELFFGEGSRLTVL.

About this clone itself: The missing CDR3 end, 3 residues past where the read stops, is filled in from the germline J gene. This chain joins TRBV7-3 and TRBJ2-7, with 8 positions matching TRBD2. The CDR3 is made up of 15 amino acids. Germline V gene sequence: CDR1 SGHTA, CDR2 FQGTGA. Trimming removed 4 bases from V and 4 bases from J; junction bases left unmatched: 9. The CDR3 sequence is CASSYGAGGLYEQYF. CDR3 DNA, as far as it was read: TGTGCCAGCAGCTACGGGGCGGGAGGACTATACGAG. The full variable domain, its missing parts supplied by reference TRBV7-3 and TRBJ2-7, is GAGVSQTPSNKVTEKGKYVELRCDPISGHTALYWYRQSLGQGPEFLIYFQGTGAADDSGLPNDRFFAVRPEGSVSTLKIQRTERGDSAVYLCASSYGAGGLYEQYFGPGTRLTVT.

In the case of this clone: The CDR3 end is not reached by the read, which stops 3 residues before it; the germline J gene fills it in. The chain has TRBV30 and TRBJ2-3; TRBD2 might be the D (6 bases). The V end was cut by 8 bases, the J end by 2 bases, with 14 bases between. This CDR3 region has 13 residues. Germline assignment: CDR1 GTSNPN and CDR2 SVGIG (reference sequence). This CDR3 is CAAGQAYTDTQYF. The covered CDR3 bases are TGTGCCGCGGGGCAGGCATACACAGATACG.

Note on this clone: The CDR3 is cut off 3 residues early in the read; its end comes from the germline J gene. The rearrangement uses TRBV2 and TRBJ2-1; tentative D call: TRBD2 (6 bases). CDR1 and CDR2 from the germline V gene are SNHLY and FYNNEI. V was pared by 3 bases and J by 5 bases, with 8 bases between. This CDR3 has 13 amino acids. The CDR3 sequence: CASSDGGDNEQFF. Partial CDR3 DNA: TGTGCCAGCAGTGACGGCGGGGACAATGAG.

With regard to this clone: The CDR3 goes on 3 residues after the read ends, and that part is filled in from the germline J gene. The chain has TRBV23-1 and TRBJ2-4, with D possibly being TRBD1 (5 bases). TRBV23-1 is assigned to the ORF class and has an uncertain function. The V and J ends lost 2 bases and 0 bases respectively, with 5 bases between them. The CDR3 extends over 14 amino acids. The part of the CDR3 DNA that was read is TGCGCCAGCAGTCAAGACAGAGCCAAAAACATT. Translating gives CASSQDRAKNI. The entire CDR3 is CASSQDRAKNIQYF.

CDR3 in amino acids: CASSLARQATYEQYF. Partial CDR3 DNA: TGTGCCAGCAGCTTAGCCAGACAGGCAACCTACGAG. The chain employs TRBV7-2 and TRBJ2-7; a possible D gene is TRBD1 (6 bases). Coverage ceases 3 residues before the CDR3 finishes, and the germline J gene fills in the end. V gave up 0 bases and J gave up 2 bases, with 11 bases separating them. The CDR3 consists of 15 residues. CDR1 SGHTA and CDR2 FQGNSA come from the germline V gene.

As to this clone: With the read ending 3 residues before the CDR3 end, the germline J gene is used to fill in that end. This sequence joins TRBV18 and TRBJ2-7; 10 nucleotides match TRBD2. This CDR3 region has 16 residues. The germline V gene encodes CDR1 KGHSH and CDR2 LQKENI. Trimming cost V 3 bases and J 6 bases; bases outside gene matches: 11. CDR3 protein: CASSPVQRGGLGEQYF. The CDR3 bases that were read are TGTGCCAGCTCACCGGTCCAGCGGGGGGGCCTGGGCGAG.

Remarks on this clone: The read stops 3 residues short of the end of the CDR3; the missing end is completed from the germline J gene. The rearrangement links TRBV13 to TRBJ2-7; 8 positions match TRBD1. The junction had 5 bases not matched to a gene; V was cut back by 4 bases and J by 3 bases. Per the germline V gene, CDR1 is PRHDT and CDR2 is FYEKMQ (reference sequence). The CDR3 length is 14 residues. The sequenced part of the CDR3 DNA is TGTGCCAGCAGCTCAACAGGACAGGGCTACGAG. Residues: CASSSTGQGYE. The full CDR3 protein is CASSSTGQGYEQYF.

As regards this clone: The read ends 3 residues before the CDR3 terminus; that terminus is restored from the germline J gene. V gene TRBV18 combines with J gene TRBJ2-4, with D possibly being TRBD1 or TRBD2 (6 bases each). V dropped 5 bases and J dropped 4 bases, with 9 bases sitting between them. The CDR3 has 13 amino acids. The germline CDR1 and CDR2 sequences are KGHSH and LQKENI. The sequenced part of the CDR3 DNA is TGTGCCAGCTCAGCGGGACAAAAAAACATT. As protein: CASSAGQKNI. The full CDR3 is CASSAGQKNIQYF.

CDR3: CASSTTGGHQPQYF. The CDR3 DNA, read in part, is TGTGCCAGTAGCACGACAGGGGGGCATCAGCCG. The V and J genes are TRBV19 and TRBJ2-3; TRBD1 agrees at 9 bases. Read coverage stops 3 residues before the CDR3 terminus; the germline J gene supplies the remainder. The CDR3 spans 14 residues. Germline V lookup: CDR1 LNHDA, CDR2 SQIVND (reference sequence).

In regard to this clone: The CDR3 goes on 3 residues after the read ends, and that part is filled in from the germline J gene. The rearrangement joins TRBV2 to TRBJ2-3, with 10 nucleotides matching TRBD2. CDR1 and CDR2 (germline): SNHLY, FYNNEI. CDR3 length equals 15 residues. Trimming at V came to 6 bases and at J to 5 bases, leaving 8 bases not matched to a gene. This CDR3 is CASRPAGGQQDTQYF. The CDR3 DNA, read in part, is TGTGCCAGCAGGCCAGCGGGGGGGCAGCAAGATACG.

Comment on this clone: Germline is not matched at one junction end, which may reflect a read error. The CDR3 end lies 3 residues beyond the end of the read and is filled in from the germline J gene. This rearrangement joins TRBV5-4 to TRBJ2-5, with TRBD2 matching over 9 bases. CDR3 length: 14 amino acids. Germline V CDR1 and CDR2: SGHNT, YYREEE (reference sequence). The CDR3 DNA, read in part, is TGTGCCAGCAGCCTGGGACTAGCCCAAAAGACC. This codes for CASSLGLAQKT. The entire CDR3 sequence reads CASSLGLAQKTQYF.